The rows below give T cell receptor beta chains drawn from one sample of a study of beta chain features in type 1 diabetes. TCRdb's table, derived via immunoSEQ multiplex PCR, lists solely in-frame clones and lacks some. Here the sample spans around 300,000 clones, 8% to 13% being singletons. The sample was naive CD4+ T cells from blood. These receptors originate from a woman in her 30s in good health. The CDR3 runs from the conserved cysteine through the conserved F or W. The D gene is left open where the match is weak. Clone size is given for some rows only: seen once, a few or many times, or a class if the clone is expanded.

d_call	clone_size	v_call	j_call	cdr3_aa	cdr3_nt
NA	NA	TRBV18	TRBJ2-5	CASSPPSTGETQYF	TGTGCCAGCTCACCACCTTCGACAGGAGAGACCCAGTACTTC
TRBD2	few	TRBV7-2	TRBJ2-1	CASSLGTVIAGAGYEQFF	TGTGCCAGCAGCTTAGGGACAGTAATAGCGGGAGCTGGATACGAGCAGTTCTTC
NA	few	TRBV27	TRBJ1-1	CASSSNAGASLLKDTEAFF	TGTGCCAGCAGCTCGAACGCGGGGGCCTCCTTGTTAAAGGACACTGAAGCTTTCTTT
NA	many	TRBV15	TRBJ2-6	CATSRGGYGANVLTF	TGTGCCACCAGCAGGGGAGGATACGGGGCCAACGTCCTGACTTTC
TRBD1	few	TRBV7-2	TRBJ2-7	CASSLVRTGGLNEQYF	TGTGCCAGCAGCTTAGTGCGGACAGGGGGTTTGAACGAGCAGTACTTC
TRBD2	NA	TRBV7-2	TRBJ2-5	CASSLVGGRAFGETQYF	TGTGCCAGCAGCTTAGTTGGGGGGAGGGCGTTTGGAGAGACCCAGTACTTC
NA	few	TRBV6-5	TRBJ2-3	CASRFQRNTDTQYF	TGTGCCAGCCGTTTTCAGCGGAACACAGATACGCAGTATTTT
TRBD1	NA	TRBV7-9	TRBJ1-2	CASSRTGGYGYTF	TGTGCCAGCTCCCGGACAGGGGGCTATGGCTACACCTTC
TRBD2	few	TRBV7-3	TRBJ2-1	CASSLKWTSEYNEQFF	TGTGCCAGCAGCTTAAAGTGGACTAGCGAATACAATGAGCAGTTCTTC
TRBD1	NA	TRBV30	TRBJ1-1	CAWSMGDRDAEAFF	TGTGCCTGGAGCATGGGGGACAGGGACGCTGAAGCTTTCTTT
NA	few	TRBV6-5	TRBJ2-7	CASSSQGIVDEQYF	TGTGCCAGCAGTTCCCAGGGGATCGTAGACGAGCAGTACTTC
NA	few	TRBV18	TRBJ2-7	CASSLNYRSSYEQYF	TGTGCCAGCTCGCTCAACTACCGGAGCTCCTACGAGCAGTACTTC
TRBD1	few	TRBV11-3	TRBJ2-3	CASSSTGGGTDTQYF	TGTGCCAGCAGCAGCACAGGGGGCGGCACAGATACGCAGTATTTT
TRBD1	NA	TRBV6-5	TRBJ1-5	CASSTDRVGNQPQHF	TGTGCCAGCAGTACCGACAGGGTTGGCAATCAGCCCCAGCATTTT
NA	few	TRBV2	TRBJ2-5	CASSPIQGFQETQYF	TGTGCCAGCAGCCCAATACAGGGATTCCAAGAGACCCAGTACTTC
NA	few	TRBV6-5	TRBJ2-4	CASKRDTVKNIQYF	TGTGCCAGCAAGCGGGACACGGTCAAAAACATTCAGTACTTC
TRBD1	few	TRBV28	TRBJ2-7	CASSFADRVREQYF	TGTGCCAGCAGTTTCGCGGACAGGGTCCGCGAGCAGTACTTC
NA	few	TRBV7-9	TRBJ1-5	CASSPGGETGLHF	TGTGCCAGCAGCCCTGGGGGGGAGACAGGCCTGCATTTT
TRBD1	NA	TRBV25-1	TRBJ1-4	CASGDTGGDEKLFF	TGTGCCAGCGGGGACACAGGGGGGGATGAAAAACTGTTTTTT
TRBD1	NA	TRBV25-1	TRBJ2-7	CASSGPSRGEQYF	TGTGCCAGCAGTGGCCCCAGCAGGGGGGAGCAGTACTTC
TRBD1	NA	TRBV9	TRBJ1-2	CASRPDRGYQGYTF	TGTGCCAGCAGGCCCGACAGGGGATACCAAGGCTACACCTTC
TRBD2	NA	TRBV4-1	TRBJ2-1	CASSQGMVGRANEQFF	TGCGCCAGCAGCCAAGGTATGGTCGGGAGGGCCAATGAGCAGTTCTTC
NA	few	TRBV27	TRBJ1-1	CASSLQGLAEAFF	TGTGCCAGCAGTCTACAGGGATTGGCTGAAGCTTTCTTT
TRBD2	NA	TRBV2	TRBJ2-2	CASTRLAINTGELFF	TGTGCCAGCACGAGACTAGCAATAAACACCGGGGAGCTGTTTTTT
NA	few	TRBV2	TRBJ2-2	CASTPSGGTTGELFF	TGTGCCAGCACCCCATCCGGGGGAACCACCGGGGAGCTGTTTTTT
NA	NA	TRBV11-3	TRBJ2-5	CASSLGAVGVETQYF	TGTGCCAGCAGCTTAGGAGCGGTGGGAGTCGAGACCCAGTACTTC
NA	few	TRBV19	TRBJ1-1	CASSPNIGARANTEAFF	TGTGCCAGTAGTCCAAATATAGGGGCCCGGGCGAACACTGAAGCTTTCTTT
TRBD1	NA	TRBV29-1	TRBJ2-7	CSVSGTGIYEQYF	TGCAGCGTCTCCGGGACAGGTATCTACGAGCAGTACTTC
TRBD2	NA	TRBV15	TRBJ2-1	CATSRGRAGGRYNEQFF	TGTGCCACCAGCAGAGGGAGGGCGGGAGGGCGTTACAATGAGCAGTTCTTC
TRBD2	few	TRBV28	TRBJ2-1	CASSLGVAGINEQFF	TGTGCCAGCAGTTTAGGGGTAGCGGGAATCAATGAGCAGTTCTTC
TRBD1	NA	TRBV9	TRBJ2-5	CASSPVGTGGQETQYF	TGTGCCAGCAGCCCTGTAGGGACAGGGGGGCAAGAGACCCAGTACTTC
TRBD1	NA	TRBV28	TRBJ2-4	CASSLVGQGIQYF	TGTGCCAGCAGTTTAGTCGGACAGGGGATTCAGTACTTC
TRBD2	few	TRBV19	TRBJ2-3	CASRRLAGGTDTQYF	TGTGCCAGTAGGAGACTAGCGGGAGGTACAGATACGCAGTATTTT
NA	few	TRBV6-6	TRBJ1-2	CASSYSDSFYGYTF	TGTGCCAGCAGTTACTCCGACAGCTTCTATGGCTACACCTTC
NA	few	TRBV18	TRBJ2-5	CASSPTGETQYF	TGTGCCAGCTCACCAACGGGAGAGACCCAGTACTTC
TRBD1	few	TRBV6-6	TRBJ2-7	CASNTPGQGASYEQYF	TGTGCCAGCAACACACCGGGACAGGGGGCAAGCTACGAGCAGTACTTC
TRBD1	NA	TRBV4-3	TRBJ2-5	CASSQGPGQGETQYF	TGCGCCAGCAGCCAAGGTCCTGGACAGGGAGAGACCCAGTACTTC
TRBD2	NA	TRBV6-4	TRBJ2-1	CALPAGGPLDEQFF	TGTGCCCTTCCTGCGGGAGGGCCTCTCGATGAGCAGTTCTTC
NA	NA	TRBV7-9	TRBJ2-7	CASSLTGLNEQYF	TGTGCCAGCAGCTTAACAGGGTTAAACGAGCAGTACTTC
NA	few	TRBV28	TRBJ2-4	CASSLQGNIQYF	TGTGCCAGCAGTCTCCAGGGAAACATTCAGTACTTC